Shown below are 2 T cell receptor beta chains from a single sample sequenced in a study of T cells in Graves' hyperthyroidism and ophthalmopathy. The investigators amplified TCR beta CDR3 regions from RNA transcripts. The HTBI set primed first-round TCR CDR3 RT-PCR. A single record per CDR3 protein comes from TCRdb applying MiXCR to the multiplex PCR reads. The sample has a few hundred thousand distinct CDR3 sequences, roughly 46% seen once; the top ten hold around 8%. Sequences were obtained from peripheral blood or thyroid tissue (not recorded which). These receptor sequences come from a woman aged 18-29 years with Graves' hyperthyroidism.

This clonotype was counted ten times or more. CDR3 coding DNA: TGCAGCACATACGGGAGAATGAACACTGAAGCTTTCTTT. It encodes CSTYGRMNTEAFF. The rearrangement joins TRBV29-1 to TRBJ1-1; D call uncertain. There are 13 residues in the CDR3. Germline CDR1 reads SQVTM; CDR2 reads ANQGSEA. Trimming took 8 bases from V and 0 from J, leaving 13 bases between them. Full variable domain (outside the CDR3, taken from reference TRBV29-1 and TRBJ1-1): SAVISQKPSRDICQRGTSLTIQCQVDSQVTMMFWYRQQPGQSLTLIATANQGSEATYESGFVIDKFPISRPNLTFSTLTVSNMSPEDSSIYLCSTYGRMNTEAFFGQGTRLTVV.

The chain is built from TRBV20-1 and TRBJ2-7, with 10 bases aligning to TRBD2. The CDR3 runs to 15 residues. Trimming cost V 3 bases and J 6 bases; bases outside gene matches: 11. In germline, CDR1 is DFQATT, CDR2 SNEGSKA (reference sequence). Written as DNA, the CDR3 is TGCAGTGCTAGGGAGGCTAGCGGGAGCTTTGGCGAGCAGTACTTC. Translating it yields CSAREASGSFGEQYF.